The present T cell receptor (beta chain) was sequenced within a study of shared clonotypes between healthy human individuals. V dropped 6 bases and J dropped 1; count of bases not matched to a gene: 3. Germline CDR1 is MNHEY and CDR2 is SMNVEV (reference sequence). The CDR3 is made up of 15 amino acids. Clones were sequenced by immunoSEQ multiplex PCR, and TCRdb holds only the in-frame ones, with some missing. The data show roughly 480,000 clones, 79% seen once. V is TRBV27 and J is TRBJ2-1, with TRBD2 identical over 10 bases. What was sequenced was PBMCs. The TCR was taken from a woman aged 40 to 50 in good health. Some clones in this sample may be carry-over from other donors' samples. CDR3 DNA: TGTGCCAGCAGCCGAGCGGGAGGGTCCTACAATGAGCAGTTCTTC. Translation: CASSRAGGSYNEQFF.